The clone carrying this TCR beta chain appeared a few times. This sample stems from a study of blood T cell repertoires in COVID-19. Study-level information: Samples of COVID-19 (acute and convalescent) were obtained from the United States, Italy and Spain. T cells, B-cell-depleted T cells, or PBMCs provided the cDNA or gDNA that served as material.

The CDR3 has 15 residues. Unmatched junction bases numbered 9, after V lost 6 bases and J lost 7 bases. CDR1 and CDR2 from the germline V gene are SNHLY and FYNNEI. As handled by the study authors: Estimation of nucleated cell counts relied on the amplification of reference gene primers. Clones were read by immunoSEQ multiplex PCR, and TCRdb kept only the in-frame ones, dropping some. D and trimming come from the DNA, and the V and J calls and clone size come from that table. The sample lists about 200,000 clones, 84% occurring once. The chain couples TRBV2 to TRBJ2-1; 10 bases agree with TRBD2. This receptor was taken from a woman between 65 and 79 years old with active or convalescent COVID-19. Sequenced input: peripheral blood. The CDR3, as DNA: TGTGCCAGCAGGGGGCCGGGACTAGCGCAGAATGAGCAGTTCTTC. It specifies CASRGPGLAQNEQFF.